This entry features one T cell receptor (beta chain) sequence. Trimming removed 5 bases at V and 4 bases at J, with 14 bases between. The CDR3 is made up of 14 amino acids. Germline V lookup: CDR1 SGHVS, CDR2 FQNEAQ. The sample's time point: blood from clinic visit 5 months post-surgery; TSC patient then seizure free. Before surgery, patients took at least one anti-epileptic drug. This entry comes from a study of brain T cells in children with intractable seizures. Some clones are missing from TCRdb's copy, which holds only in-frame ones; the method was immunoSEQ multiplex PCR. The table records under 400,000 clones, about 93% of them present only once.

The origin of this receptor is a boy younger than two with tuberous sclerosis and intractable seizures. This chain links TRBV7-8 with TRBJ1-1; weak D call: TRBD1 (5 bases). Sequenced material: peripheral blood, taken 4 to 6 months after surgery. DNA for the CDR3: TGTGCCAGCAGCCCCCCCAGGGTTCCCACTGAAGCTTTCTTT. Its translation: CASSPPRVPTEAFF.